Presented here are 32 T cell receptor beta chains from one specimen sequenced in a study of cytomegalovirus exposure and HLA in healthy donors (TCRdb year 2017). The library was generated by the immunoSEQ multiplex PCR assay. The table was pulled from immuneACCESS by TCRdb, which kept in-frame rearrangements only. Such tables lose some clones; where checked, under half of the loss comes from unresolved V genes, and the rest has no known cause. The sample has under 200,000 clones on record, about 86% of them singletons. The ten largest account for about 6% of the sample. Sample: PBMCs. The receptor set was obtained from a woman younger than 45 in good health and CMV-seronegative.

The J gene is TRBJ1-3, the V gene TRBV28, with TRBD1 matching over 7 bases. The CDR3 contains 14 residues. V lost 7 bases, J lost 2 bases, and 5 bases stayed unmatched. Per the germline V gene, CDR1 is MDHEN and CDR2 is SYDVKM. CDR3 region: CASTAGGTGNTIYF. The CDR3, as DNA: TGTGCCAGCACCGCAGGGGGGACTGGAAACACCATATATTTT.

This rearrangement joins TRBV1 to TRBJ2-7; the table assigns TRBD1, which was not confirmed against the DNA. TRBV1 is recorded as a pseudogene. This CDR3 is 15 amino acids long. The CDR3 is CTSSQETGCRREQYF. Here the CDR3 DNA reads TGCACCAGCAGCCAAGAGACAGGGTGTCGCCGGGAGCAGTACTTC.

The V gene is TRBV5-8, the J gene TRBJ1-5, with unresolved D. CDR1 SGHTS and CDR2 YDEGEE come from the germline V gene. The CDR3 totals 13 residues. Trimming left V 1 base short and J 1 base short, with 3 bases between. Here the CDR3 reads CASSLWSNQPQHF. The CDR3 bases are TGTGCCAGCAGCTTGTGGAGCAATCAGCCCCAGCATTTT.

A single count supports this clone. The rearrangement links TRBV4-1 to TRBJ1-1, with D possibly being TRBD1 (5 bases). V lost 3 bases and J 1 base, leaving 15 bases between the germline ends. Per the germline V gene, CDR1 is MGHRA and CDR2 is YSYEKL. The CDR3 loop spans 16 amino acids. The CDR3: CASSQLEGPKNTEAFF. The CDR3 region has the DNA TGCGCCAGCAGCCAGCTCGAGGGACCTAAGAACACTGAAGCTTTCTTT.

The J gene is TRBJ1-1, the V gene TRBV5-4, with 7 bases that match TRBD1. The CDR3 has 16 residues. J gave up 0 bases and V 0 bases, and 5 bases lay outside the gene matches. The V gene's germline CDR1 is SGHNT and CDR2 YYREEE (reference sequence). CDR3 loop: CASSLGQGSMNTEAFF. Here the CDR3 DNA reads TGTGCCAGCAGCTTGGGACAGGGAAGTATGAACACTGAAGCTTTCTTT.

The chain combines TRBV28 with TRBJ1-3, with TRBD1 matching over 7 bases. The length of the CDR3 is 16 residues. V trimming: 10 bases; J trimming: 0 bases; junction bases outside the gene matches: 12. Germline CDR1 is MDHEN and CDR2 is SYDVKM. CDR3 DNA: TGTGCCACCCAGAATGGGGACAGACGCTCTGGAAACACCATATATTTT. Translation gives CATQNGDRRSGNTIYF.

The genes are TRBV7-6 and TRBJ2-5, with 8 bases identical to TRBD2. The V gene's germline CDR1 is SGHVS and CDR2 FNYEAQ. The CDR3 has 14 residues. V lost 5 bases and J lost 2; bases outside the gene matches: 4. For the CDR3, the DNA is TGTGCCAGCAGCACCGGGGGGGGGCAAGAGACCCAGTACTTC. It encodes CASSTGGGQETQYF.

This chain links TRBV28 with TRBJ2-1; weak D call: TRBD2 (5 bases). Looked up from germline, CDR1 is MDHEN and CDR2 is SYDVKM. CDR3 size: 13 residues. V lost 4 bases and J lost 4, with 8 bases in between. Here the CDR3 DNA reads TGTGCCAGCAGTTCCGGGGTATACAATGAGCAGTTCTTC. Translated, it gives CASSSGVYNEQFF.

This sequence joins TRBV7-9 and TRBJ2-6, with D unresolved. CDR1 SEHNR and CDR2 FQNEAQ come from the germline V gene (reference sequence). This CDR3 region has 17 residues. V was shortened by 4 bases and J by 0 bases, with 13 bases between the two germline ends. The CDR3 reads CASSSSLLSSGANVLTF. The CDR3 DNA reads TGTGCCAGCAGCTCGTCCCTTTTAAGCTCTGGGGCCAACGTCCTGACTTTC.

This chain connects TRBV5-1 to TRBJ1-1; D may be TRBD1 (6 bases). CDR1 and CDR2 (germline): SGHRS, YFSETQ. V was pared by 5 bases and J by 1 base, with 6 bases between. The CDR3 is 12 amino acids. The CDR3 bases are TGCGCCAGCAGGACAGGGAACACTGAAGCTTTCTTT. Encoded protein: CASRTGNTEAFF.

The chain couples TRBV7-2 to TRBJ2-1; no reliable D call. The V and J ends lost 3 bases and 5 bases respectively, with 8 bases between them. The CDR3 covers 13 residues. Germline CDR1 reads SGHTA; CDR2 reads FQGNSA. CDR3 loop: CASSFINDNEQFF. The CDR3 DNA reads TGTGCCAGCAGCTTTATTAACGACAATGAGCAGTTCTTC.

The chain carries TRBV27 and TRBJ2-5; 7 bases line up with TRBD2. The J call may be wrong; the DNA end is better matched by TRBJ2-7. The CDR3 has 14 amino acids. The V gene's germline CDR1 is MNHEY and CDR2 SMNVEV (reference sequence). CDR3 sequence (DNA): TGTGCCAGCAGCCCTAGCGGTAGCTCCTACGAGCAGTACTTC. It encodes CASSPSGSSYEQYF.

The V call is TRBV6-1, the J call TRBJ1-2; a possible D gene is TRBD1 (6 bases). V was shortened by 5 bases and J by 4 bases, with 14 bases between the two germline ends. Germline CDR1 is MNHNS and CDR2 is SASEGT. This CDR3 region has 14 residues. The CDR3 reads CASSSDRPPYGYTF. The CDR3 DNA reads as TGTGCCAGCAGTTCCGACAGGCCGCCCTATGGCTACACCTTC.

V usage is TRBV29-1 and J usage is TRBJ2-5, with D perhaps matching TRBD2 (5 bases). Per the germline V gene, CDR1 is SQVTM and CDR2 is ANQGSEA. V was pared by 5 bases and J by 4 bases, with 14 bases between. The CDR3 loop spans 13 amino acids. CDR3 loop: CSVLLGSRETQYF. The CDR3 region has the DNA TGCAGCGTTTTATTGGGGAGTCGAGAGACCCAGTACTTC.

The CDR3 loop reads CASSFRTGSAYEQYF. Here the CDR3 DNA reads TGCGCCAGCAGCTTCAGGACAGGGTCCGCCTACGAGCAGTACTTC. The genes are TRBV5-1 and TRBJ2-7, with 8 bases matching TRBD1. This CDR3 is 15 amino acids long. CDR1 and CDR2 from the germline V gene are SGHRS and YFSETQ. With V trimmed by 2 bases and J by 2 bases, 6 bases remained unmatched.

The J gene is TRBJ2-7, the V gene TRBV27; weak D call: TRBD1 (5 bases). V shed 3 bases and J shed 0 bases, with 9 bases lying between them. The CDR3 runs to 14 residues. Germline V gene sequence: CDR1 MNHEY, CDR2 SMNVEV (reference sequence). The CDR3 DNA reads TGTGCCAGCAGTTTGTGGGGCAGCTCCTACGAGCAGTACTTC. Residues: CASSLWGSSYEQYF.

The chain links TRBV4-2 to TRBJ1-2; TRBD1 might be the D (5 bases). The CDR3 is 14 amino acids. Looked up from germline, CDR1 is LGHNA and CDR2 is YNFKEQ. V was cut by 1 base and J by 8 bases, with 14 bases left in between. DNA of the CDR3: TGTGCCAGCAGCCAAGTAGGGGAGGCGGTAGGCTACACCTTC. This codes for CASSQVGEAVGYTF.

This clone appeared a single time. The chain carries TRBV5-1 and TRBJ1-1, with 7 bases aligning to TRBD1. The CDR3 spans 15 residues. Germline CDR1 and CDR2: SGHRS and YFSETQ. V was pared by 0 bases and J by 1 base, with 3 bases of the junction left unmatched. Here the CDR3 DNA reads TGCGCCAGCAGCTTGGTACCAGGGGGGAACACTGAAGCTTTCTTT. Translation gives CASSLVPGGNTEAFF.

V usage is TRBV4-1 and J usage is TRBJ1-2, with TRBD1 matching over 10 bases. Germline V CDR1 and CDR2: MGHRA, YSYEKL. J gave up 1 base and V 3 bases, and 8 bases lay outside the gene matches. The CDR3 is made up of 17 amino acids. CDR3 amino acids: CASSQTLGQGLNYGYTF. The CDR3 nucleotides are TGCGCCAGCAGCCAGACCTTGGGACAGGGGCTTAACTATGGCTACACCTTC.

This clone came up once. The rearrangement uses TRBV5-4 and TRBJ1-4; 8 positions match TRBD1. Germline values: CDR1 SGHNT, CDR2 YYREEE (reference sequence). The CDR3 covers 14 residues. The junction had 1 base not matched to a gene; V was cut back by 0 bases and J by 6 bases. This chain's CDR3 is CASSLGTGYEKLFF. CDR3 sequence (DNA): TGTGCCAGCAGCTTGGGGACAGGGTATGAAAAACTGTTTTTT.

The chain couples TRBV4-1 to TRBJ1-3; no clear D gene. This CDR3 spans 16 amino acids. Germline V gene data show CDR1 as MGHRA and CDR2 as YSYEKL. Trimming took 0 bases from V and 0 from J, leaving 9 bases between them. The CDR3 region is CASSQDSGYSGNTIYF. The CDR3 region has the DNA TGCGCCAGCAGCCAAGATTCGGGGTACTCTGGAAACACCATATATTTT.

The chain couples TRBV6-1 to TRBJ2-7; D unresolved. Trimming took off 2 bases at V and 0 bases at J, with 8 bases between the two ends. Germline values: CDR1 MNHNS, CDR2 SASEGT. CDR3 length: 14 amino acids. The CDR3 DNA reads as TGTGCCAGCAGTGAATCCTTCACCTCCTACGAGCAGTACTTC. It is translated as CASSESFTSYEQYF.

In its sample, this clone was seen once. This rearrangement joins TRBV29-1 to TRBJ1-1; possible D gene TRBD1, 5 bases. Germline lookup yields CDR1 SQVTM and CDR2 ANQGSEA. The CDR3 totals 13 residues. The CDR3 sequence is CSVQGAANTEAFF. The CDR3 DNA reads TGCAGTGTGCAAGGGGCGGCGAACACTGAAGCTTTCTTT.

The genes are TRBV7-9 and TRBJ2-7; 12 bases are shared with TRBD2. Germline assignment: CDR1 SEHNR and CDR2 FQNEAQ (reference sequence). This CDR3 is built from 14 residues. Trimming took 4 bases from V and 2 from J; bases not matched to a gene: 0. As DNA, the CDR3 is TGTGCCAGCAGCTCTAGCGGGGGGGCCTACGAGCAGTACTTC. Translation: CASSSSGGAYEQYF.

The chain carries TRBV9 and TRBJ1-4; TRBD1 is a possible D gene (6 bases). Germline V gene data show CDR1 as SGDLS and CDR2 as YYNGEE. This CDR3 spans 14 amino acids. Trimming cost V 2 bases and J 4 bases, with 9 bases left between them. CDR3 residues: CASSVGANNEKLFF. As DNA, the CDR3 is TGTGCCAGCAGCGTGGGGGCGAATAATGAAAAACTGTTTTTT. The whole variable domain, remainder taken from reference TRBV9 and TRBJ1-4, is DSGVTQTPKHLITATGQRVTLRCSPRSGDLSVYWYQQSLDQGLQFLIQYYNGEERAKGNILERFSAQQFPDLHSELNLSSLELGDSALYFCASSVGANNEKLFFGSGTQLSVL.

This chain uses TRBV5-4 with TRBJ1-1; D gene unclear. CDR1 and CDR2 from the germline V gene are SGHNT and YYREEE (reference sequence). Deletions cut 0 bases from V and 1 base from J, with 7 bases between. The CDR3 loop spans 14 amino acids. CDR3 nucleotide sequence: TGTGCCAGCAGCTTGGAAATAGGGAACACTGAAGCTTTCTTT. This sequence encodes CASSLEIGNTEAFF.

V and J are TRBV4-3 and TRBJ2-1; either TRBD1 or TRBD2 may supply D (5 bases each). This CDR3 is 18 amino acids long. Germline assignment: CDR1 LGHNA and CDR2 YSLEER. With 0 bases removed from V and 0 bases from J, the gap between germline ends came to 15 bases. The CDR3 sequence: CASSQDHLWGSSYNEQFF. CDR3 DNA: TGCGCCAGCAGCCAAGATCACCTCTGGGGGAGCTCCTACAATGAGCAGTTCTTC.

This clone was seen more than once but under ten times. The chain links TRBV19 to TRBJ1-5, with TRBD1 as a possible D gene (5 bases). V lost 4 bases and J 4 bases, leaving 14 bases between the germline ends. In germline, CDR1 is LNHDA, CDR2 SQIVND (reference sequence). The CDR3 is 15 residues long. This chain's CDR3 is CASSKWGQGNQPQHF. As DNA, the CDR3 is TGTGCCAGTAGTAAATGGGGTCAGGGAAATCAGCCCCAGCATTTT.

This rearrangement joins TRBV5-4 to TRBJ1-1; a possible D gene is TRBD1 (6 bases). The CDR3 covers 15 residues. Trimming took off 0 bases at V and 2 bases at J, with 11 bases between the two ends. Germline loops: CDR1 SGHNT, CDR2 YYREEE (reference sequence). The CDR3 region is CASSLGQARNTEAFF. The DNA for the CDR3 is TGTGCCAGCAGCTTGGGACAGGCCAGAAACACTGAAGCTTTCTTT.

The chain is built from TRBV28 and TRBJ1-1; TRBD1 agrees at 8 bases. CDR3 length: 12 residues. V trimming: 1 base; J trimming: 11 bases; junction bases outside the gene matches: 3. The germline CDR1 and CDR2 sequences are MDHEN and SYDVKM. The CDR3 is CASSLLTGDAFF. For the CDR3, the DNA is TGTGCCAGCAGTTTATTGACAGGGGACGCTTTCTTT.

This chain links TRBV2 with TRBJ2-5, with D perhaps TRBD2 (5 bases). CDR1 is SNHLY and CDR2 is FYNNEI in the germline V gene. The CDR3 sequence is 12 residues long. The V gene lost 5 bases and the J gene lost 2 bases, with 6 bases spanning the gap. The CDR3 region is CASSTRQETQYF. DNA for the CDR3: TGTGCCAGCAGTACTAGACAAGAGACCCAGTACTTC.

This clone was seen only once. The chain joins TRBV4-1 to TRBJ1-1; weak D call: TRBD1 (5 bases). The length of the CDR3 is 13 residues. The germline CDR1 and CDR2 sequences are MGHRA and YSYEKL. Trimming pared 0 bases from V and 6 bases from J, leaving 8 bases between. The CDR3 DNA follows: TGCGCCAGCAGCCAAGACGGGGGTCCTGAAGCTTTCTTT. Its protein is CASSQDGGPEAFF.